One and the same sample provided the 6 T cell receptor beta chains below, sequenced in a study of T cell repertoires in cytomegalovirus infection. No antigens are known for them. Each CDR3 protein is one row after TCRdb ran MiXCR on the reads. This sample has 110,000 to 150,000 distinct CDR3 sequences, with around 32% found just once. This sample comprised CD8+ T cells from cultured PBMCs, obtained from culture after CMV antigen stimulation. These receptors were collected from a human donor in good health (CMV status not recorded). Some clones in this sample may be carry-over from other donors' samples.

In its sample, this clonotype was seen many times. The chain has TRBV5-1 and TRBJ2-7, with D possibly being TRBD1 (5 bases). The CDR3 consists of 16 residues. Germline-derived CDR1 and CDR2 are SGHRS and YFSETQ. Between the trimmed V and J ends, which lost 0 bases and 0 bases, there was a span of 13 bases. CDR3 in DNA: TGCGCCAGCAGCTTGGAACCCCCGGACAACTCCTACGAGCAGTACTTC. This gives the protein CASSLEPPDNSYEQYF.

This clonotype was detected once. V and J are TRBV29-1 and TRBJ2-7, with 9 bases identical to TRBD1. CDR1 is SQVTM and CDR2 is ANQGSEA in the germline V gene. The CDR3 is 12 residues long. V trimming: 6 bases; J trimming: 6 bases; junction bases outside the gene matches: 6. The CDR3, as DNA: TGCAGCGTGCGGACAGGGGAGGCCGAGCAGTACTTC. Encoded protein: CSVRTGEAEQYF.

The chain links TRBV4-3 to TRBJ2-1, with D maybe TRBD2 (6 bases). Trimming took off 1 base at V and 0 bases at J, with 13 bases between the two ends. Per the germline V gene, CDR1 is LGHNA and CDR2 is YSLEER. The CDR3 is 17 amino acids. The CDR3 nucleotides are TGCGCCAGCAGCCAAGGTTGGGGGGAAAGCTCCTACAATGAGCAGTTCTTC. It is translated as CASSQGWGESSYNEQFF.

The chain links TRBV7-9 to TRBJ1-2; D unclear. From germline, CDR1 is SEHNR and CDR2 FQNEAQ (reference sequence). The length of the CDR3 is 13 residues. Trimming removed 7 bases at V and 0 bases at J, with 9 bases between. The CDR3 coding sequence is TGTGCCAGCACGGCGGAAGCTAACTATGGCTACACCTTC. It codes for CASTAEANYGYTF. Supplemented by reference TRBV7-9 and TRBJ1-2, the full variable domain reads DTGVSQNPRHKITKRGQNVTFRCDPISEHNRLYWYRQTLGQGPEFLTYFQNEAQLEKSRLLSDRFSAERPKGSFSTLEIQRTEQGDSAMYLCASTAEANYGYTFGSGTRLTVV.

This chain joins TRBV12-3 or TRBV12-4 and TRBJ2-1; 7 nucleotides align to TRBD1. This CDR3 is 15 amino acids long. The J segment lost 5 bases and the V segment lost 6 bases, leaving 10 bases of the junction unmatched. The CDR3 spells CASSQIEDRNNEQFF. The CDR3 coding sequence is TGTGCCAGCAGCCAGATCGAGGACAGGAACAATGAGCAGTTCTTC.

The chain uses TRBV27 and TRBJ2-7; D is possibly TRBD1 or TRBD2 (7 bases each). The V end was cut by 5 bases, the J end by 7 bases, with 18 bases between. The CDR3 runs 14 residues. The germline gives CDR1 MNHEY, CDR2 SMNVEV (reference sequence). CDR3 sequence: CASSLRGGTEEQYF. As DNA, the CDR3 is TGTGCCAGCAGTCTCCGGGGAGGGACAGAGGAGCAGTACTTC.